This T cell receptor beta chain came from a study of beta chain features in type 1 diabetes. Background on the study: Healthy donors and patients showed comparable age, gender and cell yields. The study examined some 110,000,000 sorted cells across all samples.

As for this clone: No antigen is known for it.

Overall study results and limits: Type 1 diabetes patients showed a moderate but significant shortening of TCRB CDR3s in all four CD4+ subsets. The study found that naive, central memory and Treg TCRB repertoires appeared more similar in patients than in healthy donors.

TCRB transcripts that were expressed got sequenced, as all of the isolated RNA had been reverse transcribed. Using immunoSEQ multiplex PCR, the repertoire was profiled, and TCRdb retains in-frame clones only, with some absent. The sample includes about 150,000 clones, approximately 8.1% of them seen just once. The CDR3 has 13 residues. Trimming removed 4 bases at V and 4 bases at J, with 10 bases between. Germline V lookup: CDR1 SGHAT, CDR2 FQNNGV. The source is a man aged 18 to 30 with type 1 diabetes. Sequences were obtained from central memory CD4+ T cells from blood. The chain is built from TRBV11-2 and TRBJ1-2; no definite D call. This CDR3 reads CASSYTGSYGYTF. DNA for the CDR3: TGTGCCAGCAGCTACACCGGGTCCTATGGCTACACCTTC.